Detailed here is one T cell receptor (beta chain). This clonotype was seen only a few times. Its binding antigen is unknown. No clone much larger than this one lies a single base away; base qualities are absent. This specimen belongs to a study of identical twins (dated by TCRdb to the mid-2010s). Context from the whole study: To test whether fetal clonotypes persist, the study used deep sequencing on TCR alpha and beta repertoires from monozygotic twins, unrelated adults of various ages, and cord blood. To rule out contamination, replicate twin experiments were performed at different times with different library preparation protocols. Study-wide conclusions, independent of this receptor: A weaker excess of twin sharing was found in beta out-of-frame sequences because the signal-to-noise ratio was lowered by fewer shared sequences. Zero-insertion analyses could be partly confounded by invariant T cells such as MAIT and iNKT, though diverse VJ usage argued against such confounding for most clonotypes. In monozygotic twins, recombination models systematically underestimated out-of-frame TCR alpha sharing, but the models matched the sharing seen between unrelated individuals. Because the same donors could not be followed over many years, the conclusions depended on cross-sectional statistical analysis. Out-of-frame TCR alpha sequences shared between twins showed an excess of low generation-probability sequences compared with coincidental sharing between unrelated individuals. Fewer insertions were carried by abundant cord blood beta clonotypes, a similar but weaker trend appeared in young adult naive repertoires, and no such trend appeared in memory repertoires.

Every donor in the study was a healthy Caucasian. Three pairs of female monozygotic twins, all aged about 18 to 29 years, made up the twin cohort. CD4+ and CD8+ T cell populations were isolated with positive isolation kits from Invitrogen. The library came from 5' RACE. For sequencing, an Illumina HiSeq 2000 was employed. Template switching added a universal primer binding site, and the final cDNA carried a unique molecular identifier that allowed TCR cDNA molecules to be counted accurately. First-strand cDNA for TCR alpha and beta chains was synthesized from specific primers in the conserved constant-segment region. To control for contamination, every cDNA library carried two barcodes: a SMART-Mk sample barcode plus Illumina barcodes. TruSeq adapter sequences along with Illumina sample barcodes were introduced in two successive PCR steps. The TCR alpha and beta cDNA libraries were sequenced on the Illumina HiSeq platform using custom primers. Processing in the source paper ran as follows. Raw reads were processed with MiGEC to extract unique molecular identifiers, and MiXCR was used to determine CDR3 positions. Recombination models were inferred per individual with the repgenHMM and IGoR tools using an EM algorithm. The tcR package in R was used for shared clonotype analysis, with sharing normalized by the product of cloneset sizes. To study raw recombination free of thymic and clonal selection effects, out-of-frame nonproductive sequences were analyzed. TCRdb reanalyzed the raw reads on its own, using fastp at Q25 for trimming and MiXCR for clone calling, and kept in-frame beta chains. All rows with the same CDR3 protein become a single entry with the most common DNA and genes. The V and J calls shown here were made by TCRdb, not taken from the authors' results. The sample includes hundreds of thousands of distinct CDR3 sequences, with 20% to 25% observed a single time. Jointly, the top ten make up 0.48% of the sample.

The data also belong to a second study, concerning yellow fever vaccine responses in identical twins. Taken from the second paper: The authors reported that the T cell response to vaccination in identical twins appeared partly convergent and partly personalized. Focusing on identical twins, the study followed the T cell clones that responded to the vaccine, and did so with precision.

Sequenced: CD4+ T cells sorted from blood. The TCR sequence derives from a woman younger than 30 in good health.

The DNA is TGCGCCAGCAGCTTGGCAGTCACCAACTATGGCTACACCTTC. Its coded protein is CASSLAVTNYGYTF. The V gene is TRBV5-1 and the J gene is TRBJ1-2, with an unclear D gene assignment. Measured from the cysteine to the phenylalanine, the CDR3 is 14 residues long. The kept DNA is CDR3 alone, 42 bases in frame from the first base. Trimming takes 0 bases from V and 2 bases from J, and the germline ends sit 8 bases apart. The germline V gene supplies CDR1 SGHRS and CDR2 YFSETQ.